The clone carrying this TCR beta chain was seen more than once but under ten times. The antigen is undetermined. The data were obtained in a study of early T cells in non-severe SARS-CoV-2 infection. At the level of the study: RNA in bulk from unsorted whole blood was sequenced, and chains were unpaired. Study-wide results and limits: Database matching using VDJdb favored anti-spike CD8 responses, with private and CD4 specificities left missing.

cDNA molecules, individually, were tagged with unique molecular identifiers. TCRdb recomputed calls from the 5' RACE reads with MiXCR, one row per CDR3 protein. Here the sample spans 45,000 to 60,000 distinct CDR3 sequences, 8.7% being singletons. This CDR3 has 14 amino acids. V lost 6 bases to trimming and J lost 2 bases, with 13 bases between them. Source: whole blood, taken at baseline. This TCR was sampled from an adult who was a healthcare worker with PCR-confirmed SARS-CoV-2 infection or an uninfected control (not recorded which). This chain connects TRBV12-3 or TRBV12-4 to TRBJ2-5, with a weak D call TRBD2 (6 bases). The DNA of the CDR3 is TGTGCCAGCAGCCAACCGGGACTTCAAGAGACCCAGTACTTC. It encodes CASSQPGLQETQYF.